Following are 21 T cell receptor beta chains from one sample sequenced in a study of persistence of HIV-infected CD4 T cells. The stimulus was lysate of CMV-infected fibroblasts, around 10 ug/mL. Responding CD4+ T cells were sorted by upregulation of both CD40 ligand and CD69. No antigens are known for them. The immunoSEQ assay was version 4, run in survey mode. Repertoires were generated with immunoSEQ multiplex PCR, while TCRdb's copy carries only in-frame clones and drops some. The table records 15,000 to 20,000 clones, 65% of them present only once. The sequencing used CD4+ T cells sorted from PBMCs after roughly 18-hour stimulation, collected from a patient who received antiretroviral therapy. The receptors stem from an adult woman with HIV who was CMV-seropositive.

This clone is judged medium-sized. The CDR3 sequence is CAISPTSGDNEQFF. In nucleotides, the CDR3 is TGTGCCATCAGCCCTACTAGCGGGGACAATGAGCAGTTCTTC. J is TRBJ2-1 and V is TRBV10-3; TRBD2 matches at 10 bases. Germline CDR1 ENHRY, CDR2 SYGVKD. The CDR3 totals 14 residues. The V segment lost 6 bases and the J segment 5 bases; nucleotides outside the gene matches: 4.

CDR3 in DNA: TGCGCCAGCAGCTTCGATGAAGGGGGTTCACCCCTCCACTTT. This gives the protein CASSFDEGGSPLHF. The chain recombines TRBV5-1 with TRBJ1-6; weak D call: TRBD1 (6 bases). CDR3 length: 14 amino acids. From germline, CDR1 is SGHRS and CDR2 YFSETQ. V was shortened by 2 bases and J by 9 bases, with 12 bases between the two germline ends. The entire variable domain, with the rest obtained from reference TRBV5-1 and TRBJ1-6, is as follows: KAGVTQTPRYLIKTRGQQVTLSCSPISGHRSVSWYQQTPGQGLQFLFEYFSETQRNKGNFPGRFSGRQFSNSRSEMNVSTLELGDSALYLCASSFDEGGSPLHFGNGTRLTVT.

The V and J genes are TRBV5-1 and TRBJ2-1, with TRBD2 as a possible D gene (7 bases). The CDR3 is made up of 15 amino acids. Trimming removed 3 bases from V and 6 bases from J, with 16 bases in between. Germline V gene data show CDR1 as SGHRS and CDR2 as YFSETQ. Here the CDR3 DNA reads TGCGCCAGCAGCTCCCTCGAGGGGGGGCCCAATGAGCAGTTCTTC. Its protein is CASSSLEGGPNEQFF.

The chain uses TRBV5-1 and TRBJ1-1, with D possibly matching TRBD1 (5 bases). This CDR3 spans 15 amino acids. The V end lost 3 bases, the J end lost 1 base, and 13 bases lay between the germline ends. CDR1 and CDR2 from the germline V gene are SGHRS and YFSETQ. The chain's CDR3 is CASSSRGVQNTEAFF. CDR3 in DNA: TGCGCCAGCAGCTCTCGAGGGGTCCAGAACACTGAAGCTTTCTTT.

A remark on this clone: The sample holds other DNA sequences that translate to the same CDR3. CDR3 residues: CSAMDSYGYTF. The DNA of the CDR3 is TGCAGCGCCATGGACAGCTATGGCTACACCTTC. The genes are TRBV29-1 and TRBJ1-2; D may be TRBD1 (6 bases). This CDR3 spans 11 amino acids. Looked up from germline, CDR1 is SQVTM and CDR2 is ANQGSEA. V lost 7 bases and J 4 bases, leaving 10 bases between the germline ends.

This clone was seen a few times. The V call is TRBV6-5, the J call TRBJ2-1; 9 bases line up with TRBD2. V dropped 6 bases and J dropped 7; count of bases not matched to a gene: 7. Germline CDR1 reads MNHEY; CDR2 reads SVGAGI. The CDR3 consists of 14 residues. The CDR3 loop is CASRKAGGRNEQFF. CDR3 nucleotide sequence: TGTGCCAGCAGGAAAGCGGGGGGACGGAATGAGCAGTTCTTC.

The chain links TRBV9 to TRBJ2-3; D ambiguous. The germline CDR1 and CDR2 sequences are SGDLS and YYNGEE. The CDR3 runs to 18 residues. The V and J ends lost 1 base and 1 base respectively, with 19 bases between them. DNA for the CDR3: TGTGCCAGCAGCGTACGTCCCGGCAGCCCGTCGGGCACAGATACGCAGTATTTT. It translates to CASSVRPGSPSGTDTQYF. Supplemented by reference TRBV9 and TRBJ2-3, the full variable domain reads DSGVTQTPKHLITATGQRVTLRCSPRSGDLSVYWYQQSLDQGLQFLIQYYNGEERAKGNILERFSAQQFPDLHSELNLSSLELGDSALYFCASSVRPGSPSGTDTQYFGPGTRLTVL.

The chain employs TRBV5-1 and TRBJ2-2; D gene ambiguous. Deletions cut 4 bases from V and 2 bases from J, with 9 bases between. This CDR3 has 14 amino acids. Germline V gene sequence: CDR1 SGHRS, CDR2 YFSETQ. The CDR3 DNA reads TGCGCCAGCAGCACAAACAGCAACACCGGGGAGCTGTTTTTT. Amino acid sequence: CASSTNSNTGELFF.

The rearrangement links TRBV6-5 to TRBJ1-2; 9 bases map to TRBD1. The germline V gene has CDR1 MNHEY and CDR2 SVGAGI. The CDR3 consists of 13 residues. J gave up 6 bases and V 6 bases, and 5 bases lay outside the gene matches. The chain's CDR3 is CASSRTGVNGYTF. CDR3 sequence (DNA): TGTGCCAGCAGCCGGACAGGGGTGAATGGCTACACCTTC.

J is TRBJ1-6 and V is TRBV11-3, with 12 bases fitting TRBD1. Germline V gene data show CDR1 as SGHNT and CDR2 as YENEEA. There are 19 residues in the CDR3. The J segment lost 5 bases and the V segment lost 5 bases, leaving 13 bases of the junction unmatched. CDR3 coding DNA: TGTGCCAGCAGCCCGAAGACCGGGACAGGGGGCGCGGATAATTCACCCCTCCACTTT. It specifies CASSPKTGTGGADNSPLHF.

The chain uses TRBV3-1 (or the pseudogene TRBV3-2) and TRBJ1-2; no reliable D call. V was clipped by 1 base and J by 5 bases, with 5 bases between them. The CDR3 length is 12 residues. CDR1 and CDR2 (germline): LGHDT, YNNKEL (reference sequence). The CDR3: CASSQVQYGYTF. The CDR3 bases are TGTGCCAGCAGCCAAGTCCAGTATGGCTACACCTTC.

V and J are TRBV5-6 and TRBJ1-1; weak D call: TRBD1 (6 bases). The V end was cut by 4 bases, the J end by 0 bases, with 19 bases between. CDR1 is SGHDT, CDR2 YYEEEE, per germline. This CDR3 contains 17 residues. The CDR3 protein is CASSPTIRGQMNTEAFF. Here the CDR3 DNA reads TGTGCCAGCAGCCCGACCATACGGGGGCAAATGAACACTGAAGCTTTCTTT.

As for this clone: Additional DNA sequences in this sample encode the identical CDR3. V usage is TRBV13 and J usage is TRBJ1-6, with D unclear. Trimming stripped 3 bases from V and 7 bases from J, with 4 bases between. This CDR3 region has 12 residues. Germline CDR1 is PRHDT and CDR2 is FYEKMQ (reference sequence). The CDR3 region is CASSLKNSPLHF. The CDR3 nucleotides read TGTGCCAGCAGCTTGAAGAATTCACCCCTCCACTTT.

The sample holds a few counts of this clone. The chain is built from TRBV3-1 (or the pseudogene TRBV3-2) and TRBJ1-4, with D unclear. The J call is in doubt because the DNA end fits TRBJ2-2 better. CDR1 and CDR2 from the germline V gene are LGHDT and YNNKEL (reference sequence). The CDR3 spans 11 residues. For the CDR3, the DNA is TGTGCCAGCAGCCTGGGGAGGGAGCTGTTTTTT. It yields the protein CASSLGRELFF.

This clone occurred a few times. The chain employs TRBV12-3 or TRBV12-4 and TRBJ1-1; unclear D gene. Deletions cut 5 bases from V and 5 bases from J, with 12 bases between. There are 13 residues in the CDR3. The CDR3 bases are TGTGCCAGCAGTCCCCAAGACCGGACTGAAGCTTTCTTT. This sequence encodes CASSPQDRTEAFF.

This clone was recorded a few times. V usage is TRBV7-2 and J usage is TRBJ1-2; 7 nucleotides line up with TRBD1. The J segment lost 1 base and the V segment lost 3 bases, leaving 2 bases of the junction unmatched. There are 14 residues in the CDR3. CDR1 is SGHTA and CDR2 is FQGNSA in the germline V gene. CDR3 amino acids: CASSFHRGNYGYTF. In DNA form, the CDR3 reads TGTGCCAGCAGCTTTCACAGGGGTAACTATGGCTACACCTTC.

The chain has TRBV29-1 and TRBJ1-5; D unresolved. This CDR3 has 13 residues. The germline V and J ends were trimmed by 5 bases and 1 base, with 9 bases remaining between them. Germline V gene sequence: CDR1 SQVTM, CDR2 ANQGSEA. CDR3 nucleotides: TGCAGCGTTAAATTCGAGAGCAATCAGCCCCAGCATTTT. Amino acids: CSVKFESNQPQHF. Combining the CDR3 with reference TRBV29-1 and TRBJ1-5 gives the whole variable domain SAVISQKPSRDICQRGTSLTIQCQVDSQVTMMFWYRQQPGQSLTLIATANQGSEATYESGFVIDKFPISRPNLTFSTLTVSNMSPEDSSIYLCSVKFESNQPQHFGDGTRLSIL.

The chain carries TRBV6-5 and TRBJ2-7; no clear D gene. The CDR3 sequence is 13 residues long. V was pared by 6 bases and J by 6 bases, with 15 bases between. CDR1 and CDR2 (germline): MNHEY, SVGAGI. The CDR3, as DNA: TGTGCCAGCAGGTCGCGAAGCTCCGGCGAGCAGTACTTC. Protein product: CASRSRSSGEQYF.

The genes are TRBV4-2 and TRBJ1-6; D gene unclear. Per germline, CDR1 LGHNA and CDR2 YNFKEQ. The CDR3 covers 15 residues. V lost 0 bases to trimming and J lost 7 bases, with 10 bases between them. DNA for the CDR3: TGTGCCAGCAGCCAAGATCAATTGAGAAATTCACCCCTCCACTTT. Amino acids: CASSQDQLRNSPLHF.

This chain connects TRBV7-9 to TRBJ1-4, with 8 bases aligning to TRBD1. Per germline, CDR1 SEHNR and CDR2 FQNEAQ (reference sequence). This CDR3 spans 15 amino acids. V lost 5 bases and J lost 4; bases outside the gene matches: 6. The CDR3 DNA reads TGTGCCAGCAGCCCACAGGGGGGTTATAATGAAAAACTGTTTTTT. This encodes CASSPQGGYNEKLFF.

The chain couples TRBV5-4 to TRBJ1-6; no firm D call. From germline, CDR1 is SGHNT and CDR2 YYREEE (reference sequence). V was trimmed by 4 bases and J by 8 bases, leaving 13 bases between them. This CDR3 contains 14 residues. The CDR3 sequence is CASSNQLADSPLHF. CDR3 bases: TGTGCCAGCAGCAACCAGTTGGCCGATTCACCCCTCCACTTT.